This T cell receptor beta chain derives from a study of blood T cell repertoires in COVID-19. Study-wide background: Some COVID-19 samples were acute and others convalescent; all came from the United States, Italy and Spain.

Profiling relied on immunoSEQ multiplex PCR, and the TCRdb table lists in-frame clones only, not all of them. Seen here are over 20,000 clones, about four fifths observed once, and the top ten hold about a third. In germline, CDR1 is SGHDT, CDR2 YYEEEE. V dropped 2 bases and J dropped 4; count of bases not matched to a gene: 10. The CDR3 has 17 amino acids. The chain carries TRBV5-6 and TRBJ1-3, with 9 bases aligning to TRBD1. Sequencing input: peripheral blood. This clonotype was obtained from a human donor in a cohort sampled during active COVID-19. CDR3 in DNA: TGTGCCAGCAGCTTCCTTGGGACAGGGATTGCAGGAAACACCATATATTTT. Its protein is CASSFLGTGIAGNTIYF.